This TCR beta chain is from a study of cytomegalovirus exposure and HLA in healthy donors (dated by TCRdb to 2016 to 2017). Study-level background: In an earlier analysis of under 750 of the donors, 250 to 300 Gb of sequence data and roughly 100 million unique TCR beta sequences from about 179 million T cells were reported. About 280 gigabases of sequencing data and around 87 million unique TCR sequences were included in an early release covering 550 to 800 HLA-typed donors. Among the approximately 400 genotyped donors, roughly 80% belonged to the genetic ancestry cluster associated with self-reported Caucasian donors. The study aimed to test whether signatures of past pathogen exposure could be identified by cataloging public T cell receptors. The study used immunosequencing to profile the T cell repertoires of approximately 690 subjects and linked those repertoires to cytomegalovirus serostatus. Along with the approximately 650-subject first cohort, a separate validation cohort of more than 90 different subjects was used. The study combined high-throughput TCR immunosequencing, statistical association of individual TCRs with disease status, and machine learning to predict cytomegalovirus infection status. To study patterns of TCR occurrence, a later analysis re-analyzed previously published TCR beta repertoires from under 750 donors and added high-resolution HLA genotyping. In the later analysis, no new phenotypic data were used to find candidate immune exposures; instead, reliance was placed on TCR beta sequences and their occurrence across donors. An earlier analysis of fewer than 700 of the donors applied high-throughput TCR beta sequencing to assess whether each TCR beta V gene segment acted as functional or pseudogenic. Alongside the repertoire data, information on donor age, sex, ethnicity and CMV serostatus was compiled. A later genetic analysis used genome-wide SNP genotypes for about 60% of the roughly 700 donors, treating that subset as a discovery cohort. Every repertoire in the discovery cohort had been generated on one and the same sequencing platform. HLA typing covered class I and class II loci at four-digit resolution. Typing coverage differed by locus: A, B, C, DRB1 and DQB1 were typed in roughly 620-630 donors, DQA1 in about 500, DPA1 in some 600, and DPB1 in 472. Roughly five DR-DQ haplotypes were treated as single units for association and clustering because of strong linkage in the cohort. Among a few hundred genotyped donors of the cohort, an average of about 240,000 unique TCR beta nucleotide sequences were sequenced per donor, roughly 18% of them non-productive. Overall study outcomes, separate from this receptor: An association between a missense DCLRE1C variant and V-gene and J-gene trimming of TCR beta chains was found in a later genetic analysis and replicated in an independent cohort. Most TCR sequences were observed very rarely across donors, whereas some public TCRs were present in many individuals. The earlier analysis of 587 of the donors excluded approximately 17 rarely observed V segments, including chromosome 9 orphons, because counts were too low. A later analysis found that HLA-associated TCR beta chains were more clonally expanded and had lower generation probabilities than equally common non-associated chains. The only immune exposure information available for the cohort was CMV serostatus. Most CMV-associated TCR beta chains appeared to be HLA-restricted in a later analysis, and the HLA associations seemed to be driven largely by CMV exposure. A later genetic analysis reported fewer N-insertions in productive TCRs among donors in an Asian-associated ancestry cluster than the roughly 700-donor mean. The presence/absence analyses assumed that sequencing depth was roughly uniform across donors, and that assumption may not be true. The authors suggested that the approach could potentially be extended to other disease states and immunological phenotypes. Several of the top co-occurrence clusters appeared to be linked to parvovirus B19, influenza, CMV and Epstein-Barr virus, according to a later analysis. Correlated functional status among segregating V segments might be attributable to linkage disequilibrium, but an unknown experimental factor could not be ruled out. A few of the identified cytomegalovirus-associated TCR beta chains were confirmed in vitro to be specific for cytomegalovirus antigens. When HLA alleles, especially DR and DQ, strongly co-occurred, TCR associations were difficult to assign to individual alleles. In an earlier analysis of around 500 of the donors, most TCR beta V segments appeared in productive rearrangements about 90% or about 30% of the time, broadly matching IMGT annotations. Only TCR beta chains were sequenced in this cohort, and the absence of alpha or paired-chain data limited detectable features. The study listed 164 TCR beta chains as associated with cytomegalovirus. Cytomegalovirus status was reported to be diagnosed by the classifier with high specificity and sensitivity in both the original and validation cohorts. Because HLA typing was missing for some donors at each locus, association tests included only the typed subset. Some IMGT-functional V segments, including TRBV6-2 and TRBV6-3, could not be distinguished by the 87-base-pair reads and were therefore excluded. In a later analysis, TCR association rates were found to vary across HLA loci, with the most associated TCRs seen for DRB1 alleles and the fewest for HLA-C alleles. A later analysis associated 15,000 to 20,000 TCR beta sequences with specific HLA alleles at a false discovery rate of 0.05. The sequencing pipeline was judged likely to have produced a cluster of highly shared sequence variants as a technical artifact. A further reported finding was that TCR beta sequences accurately predicted the HLA-A and HLA-B alleles for most subjects in the first cohort.

As for this clone: Its antigen has not been determined. Base qualities are missing; no much larger clone stands one base away.

The receptor library was made with the immunoSEQ multiplex PCR assay. For the multiplex PCR, a mixture combining 60 forward primers for TCR Vbeta segments and 13 reverse primers for TCR Jbeta segments was used. A multiplex PCR assay on genomic DNA amplified the CDR3 region of rearranged TCR beta genes. Amplified TCR beta libraries were sequenced as 87-base-pair reads on the Illumina HiSeq System. The study's processing was this. Across the 670 or so repertoires, a later analysis counted some 81 million unique TCR beta chains, around 11 million of which were shared by at least two donors. Raw reads were error-corrected and collapsed into unique sequences by a nearest-neighbor algorithm in which closely related sequences were merged to remove PCR and sequencing errors. To assign V, D and J gene segments, CDR3 sequences were aligned to IMGT reference sequences. For a sequence to be retained, a match of at least six nucleotides was required to both a V gene segment and a J gene segment. A rearrangement was called productive if the CDR3 had no stop codons and remained in frame with V and J, and every other rearrangement was called non-productive. Following IMGT convention, CDR3 was defined as the stretch from the second conserved V-encoded cysteine up to the conserved J-encoded phenylalanine. The earlier analysis of a few hundred of the donors excluded sequences that lacked an unambiguous match to a single V gene segment. In an earlier analysis of approximately 500 of the donors, a V segment was called functional when productive rearrangements were above 56.7%, and segregating when the standard deviation between donors exceeded 5%. A statistical classification framework was built to diagnose cytomegalovirus status from the catalog of TCR beta chain sequences. A later analysis assigned V and J genes by comparing TCR nucleotide sequences with IMGT/GENE-DB human TR gene sequences. The TCRdist pipeline was used in a later analysis to assign CDR3 sequences and most-parsimonious VDJ recombination scenarios. In a later analysis, every TCR beta chain was defined by the combination of its CDR3 amino acid sequence and its V-gene family, and reads without a unique V-gene family were dropped. To address suspected cross-contamination and a sequencing artifact, a later analysis removed around 590 highly shared, low-generation-probability nucleotide sequences. A later analysis calculated a clonal expansion index for each public chain from normalized within-repertoire ranks of inferred template counts. In a later analysis, generation probabilities were computed using a VDJ recombination model fitted to out-of-frame rearrangements, and the results were checked against IGoR. Hypergeometric tests were used in a later analysis to score TCR-TCR, TCR-HLA and TCR-CMV co-occurrence, with a repertoire-size bias correction applied to the TCR pairs. A later analysis estimated false discovery rates by permuting HLA or CMV assignments 20 times. In a later analysis, co-occurring TCRs were grouped using DBSCAN, with TCRdist sequence similarity added in when clustering inside HLA-allele-positive subsets. For co-occurrence clustering, repertoires with fewer than 30,000 or more than 120,000 public chains were excluded, along with a handful of repertoires with anomalous nucleotide sharing. TCRdb limited this immuneACCESS table to in-frame rearrangements with V and J called. A share of clones is missing; checked studies link under half to unresolved V genes, and the rest is unexplained. Clone size and V and J calls were adopted from that table, with D and trimming inferred from the DNA. The sample records roughly 160,000 clones, approximately 77% of which are singletons. The ten most abundant clones make up roughly 2% of the sample.

The germline V gene sets CDR1 to SNHLY and CDR2 to FYNNEI. Counted from cysteine to phenylalanine, this CDR3 has 14 amino acids. Of all the DNA, just the CDR3 is kept, 42 bases in frame from base 1. After removal of 5 bases from V and 8 bases from J, the junction retains 7 bases not matched to a gene. The cohort comprised around 690 healthy bone marrow donors. Cohort members were all nominally healthy when sampled, although unrecorded immune exposures were likely present. The donor tested CMV seropositive, placing the donor among the 289 seropositive members of the cohort. Every donor gave a peripheral blood sample, and the peripheral blood mononuclear cells from that sample were used for TCR beta sequencing. The Qiagen DNeasy Blood Extraction Kit was used to extract genomic DNA from the blood cell samples.

The sample taken for sequencing was PBMCs. This sequence uses TRBV2 and TRBJ1-4; 8 nucleotides in the junction match TRBD1. The source is a man aged 50 or older in good health and CMV-seropositive. The DNA is as follows: TGTGCCAGCAGTTTAGGACAGGGTAGCGAAAAACTGTTTTTT. The encoded protein is CASSLGQGSEKLFF.